This TCR beta chain appears in the sequencing data of a study of blood T cell repertoires in COVID-19. For the study at large: Donors in the United States, Italy and Spain gave samples during acute or convalescent COVID-19. Sample material is recorded as cDNA or gDNA derived from T cells, B-cell-depleted T cells, or PBMCs.

The protocol was immunoSEQ multiplex PCR, while the TCRdb copy is restricted to in-frame clones and leaves out a portion. The sample has fewer than 300,000 clones; around 82% are singletons. The CDR3 totals 16 residues. V shed 5 bases and J 12 bases; nucleotides not matched to a gene: 12. CDR1 and CDR2 from the germline V gene are SGHTA and FQGNSA. This clonotype was obtained from a human donor in a cohort sampled during active COVID-19. The chain joins TRBV7-2 to TRBJ2-1; TRBD2 matches 14 bases. Sequencing used peripheral blood. For the CDR3, the DNA is TGTGCCAGCAGCCCGAGTGCGACTAGCGGGAGGGCCGGGCAGTTCTTC. The encoded protein is CASSPSATSGRAGQFF.